These 7 T cell receptor beta chains came from one sample sequenced in a study of T-cell reconstitution after alpha-beta-depleted transplantation in children. The library targeted TCRbeta and was prepared with unique molecular identifiers. MiXCR was run by TCRdb on the PCR reads, yielding one entry per CDR3 protein. The sample contains 350,000 to 450,000 distinct CDR3 sequences, approximately 20% of which appear only once. This sample comprised PBMCs from the stem cell graft donor, obtained from the stem cell graft. The source is a human donor who donated a stem cell graft to a child with acute myeloid leukemia.

The rearrangement uses TRBV25-1 and TRBJ2-1; 8 bases are shared with TRBD1. Germline V gene sequence: CDR1 MGHDK, CDR2 SYGVNS. Trimming cost V 3 bases and J 2 bases; bases outside gene matches: 12. The CDR3 covers 18 residues. DNA of the CDR3: TGTGCCAGCAGTGACAACCGACAGGGGCAAGTCACCTACAATGAGCAGTTCTTC. Translating gives CASSDNRQGQVTYNEQFF.

The chain joins TRBV6-1 to TRBJ2-1; 9 bases are a match to TRBD2. V dropped 3 bases and J dropped 7; count of bases not matched to a gene: 7. This CDR3 spans 15 amino acids. Germline CDR1 is MNHNS and CDR2 is SASEGT. CDR3 sequence reads: CASSEVSGSGNEQFF. The CDR3 DNA reads TGTGCCAGCAGTGAGGTTAGCGGGAGTGGAAATGAGCAGTTCTTC.

The V and J genes are TRBV20-1 and TRBJ2-5; D gene uncertain. This CDR3 has 13 residues. The V gene's germline CDR1 is DFQATT and CDR2 SNEGSKA (reference sequence). V shed 3 bases and J shed 5 bases, with 13 bases lying between them. CDR3 in DNA: TGCAGTGCTAGGTCATCCGGGCGGGAGACCCAGTACTTC. Translated: CSARSSGRETQYF.

J is TRBJ1-1 and V is TRBV10-3, with D uncertain. In germline, CDR1 is ENHRY, CDR2 SYGVKD. The CDR3 has 14 amino acids. V was clipped by 2 bases and J by 7 bases, with 14 bases between them. The CDR3: CAISEGPSGREAFF. CDR3 bases: TGTGCCATCAGTGAGGGACCGAGTGGGCGTGAAGCTTTCTTT.

The chain carries TRBV27 and TRBJ1-1; D ambiguous. CDR1 MNHEY and CDR2 SMNVEV come from the germline V gene (reference sequence). The CDR3 runs to 14 residues. V dropped 5 bases and J dropped 0 bases, with 10 bases sitting between them. The CDR3 bases are TGTGCCAGCAGTCCATGGACCCTGAACACTGAAGCTTTCTTT. Amino acid sequence: CASSPWTLNTEAFF.

In this sample, this clonotype turned up a few times. This chain connects TRBV5-1 to TRBJ2-7; possibly TRBD2 for D (5 bases). The V gene lost 4 bases and the J gene lost 4 bases, with 15 bases spanning the gap. The CDR3 length is 14 residues. Germline V gene data show CDR1 as SGHRS and CDR2 as YFSETQ. The CDR3 bases are TGCGCCAGCAGCCCCTTTGCTACGGGGTACGAGCAGTACTTC. Amino acid sequence: CASSPFATGYEQYF.

This clonotype was detected ten times or more. The genes are TRBV12-3 or TRBV12-4 and TRBJ1-1; D not certain. V was shortened by 5 bases and J by 0 bases, with 7 bases between the two germline ends. CDR3 length: 13 residues. As DNA, the CDR3 is TGTGCCAGCAGTCTCTATCTGAACACTGAAGCTTTCTTT. This gives the protein CASSLYLNTEAFF.